The 6 T cell receptor beta chains given below trace back to one sample, sequenced in a study of control samples from healthy donors and cancer patients. Generated by immunoSEQ multiplex PCR, the TCRdb table keeps only in-frame clones and is missing some. The data show about 35,000 clones, 86% seen once. Sequencing input: PBMCs. All receptors come from a woman in her thirties or forties with lung cancer.

The chain links TRBV9 to TRBJ1-2; no reliable D call. V lost 4 bases and J 5 bases, leaving 18 bases between the germline ends. This CDR3 has 15 residues. The germline V gene encodes CDR1 SGDLS and CDR2 YYNGEE. The CDR3: CASSPTSGPPYGYTF. As DNA, the CDR3 is TGTGCCAGCAGCCCAACCTCCGGGCCACCGTATGGCTACACCTTC.

The chain uses TRBV5-1 and TRBJ2-1, with TRBD2 as a possible D gene (5 bases). CDR1 is SGHRS, CDR2 YFSETQ, per germline. V lost 0 bases, J lost 12 bases, and 13 bases lay in between. CDR3 length: 13 residues. This CDR3 is CASSLAPPEGQFF. The CDR3 nucleotides read TGCGCCAGCAGCTTGGCTCCGCCCGAGGGGCAGTTCTTC.

A few counts support this clone. The chain is built from TRBV4-2 and TRBJ1-4; no clear D. Deletions cut 4 bases from V and 0 bases from J, with 6 bases between. CDR3 size: 14 residues. The germline CDR1 and CDR2 sequences are LGHNA and YNFKEQ. CDR3 protein: CASSPEATNEKLFF. The CDR3 nucleotides read TGTGCCAGCAGCCCTGAGGCAACTAATGAAAAACTGTTTTTT.

This chain links TRBV11-3 with TRBJ2-5, with a weak D call TRBD2 (6 bases). Trimming took off 5 bases at V and 3 bases at J, with 16 bases between the two ends. This CDR3 has 15 residues. The germline V gene has CDR1 SGHNT and CDR2 YENEEA. CDR3: CASSPGLSGKETQYF. In DNA form, the CDR3 reads TGTGCCAGCAGCCCGGGACTTAGTGGCAAAGAGACCCAGTACTTC.

The gene calls are TRBV27 and TRBJ1-1; 8 positions agree with TRBD1. Germline loops: CDR1 MNHEY, CDR2 SMNVEV (reference sequence). The CDR3 runs 14 residues. The trim removed 7 bases at V and 4 bases at J, leaving 8 bases unmatched. CDR3 amino acids: CASNPGGRATEAFF. The CDR3 DNA follows: TGTGCCAGCAATCCAGGGGGCCGGGCCACTGAAGCTTTCTTT.

The chain recombines TRBV24-1 with TRBJ2-5, with 8 positions matching TRBD2. The CDR3 is made up of 14 amino acids. V lost 4 bases, J lost 1 base, and 1 base stayed unmatched. Germline loops: CDR1 KGHDR, CDR2 SFDVKD. The CDR3 here is CATSEAGVQETQYF. The CDR3 DNA is TGTGCCACCAGTGAAGCGGGGGTCCAAGAGACCCAGTACTTC.